Following are 10 T cell receptor beta chains from one sample sequenced in a study of early T cells in non-severe SARS-CoV-2 infection. TCRdb analysed the 5' RACE reads with MiXCR anew, one entry per CDR3 protein. This table has 60,000 to 75,000 distinct CDR3 sequences, 12% appearing once. The sequenced sample consisted of whole blood. The receptors here all came from an adult who was a healthcare worker with PCR-confirmed SARS-CoV-2 infection or an uninfected control (not recorded which).

The chain recombines TRBV3-1 with TRBJ2-1; 10 bases are shared with TRBD1. CDR1 LGHDT and CDR2 YNNKEL come from the germline V gene (reference sequence). This CDR3 spans 13 amino acids. V gave up 2 bases and J gave up 14 bases; unmatched junction bases: 6. The CDR3 loop reads CASSQTDRGREFF. The CDR3 DNA reads as TGTGCCAGCAGCCAAACCGACAGGGGGCGGGAGTTCTTC.

This clonotype was recorded many times. V gene TRBV11-2 combines with J gene TRBJ2-3; 7 bases align to TRBD2. The V segment lost 2 bases and the J segment 3 bases; nucleotides outside the gene matches: 5. Germline assignment: CDR1 SGHAT and CDR2 FQNNGV. The CDR3 sequence is 15 residues long. CDR3 residues: CASSLRGGETDTQYF. CDR3 nucleotides: TGTGCCAGCAGCTTACGGGGAGGGGAAACAGATACGCAGTATTTT.

This clonotype was picked up many times. V usage is TRBV6-9 and J usage is TRBJ2-2; 9 bases fit TRBD1. The CDR3 is 20 residues long. Germline values: CDR1 MNHGY, CDR2 SVAAGI. With V trimmed by 2 bases and J by 6 bases, 19 bases remained unmatched. CDR3 sequence: CASSYTPGQGLPPLSGELFF. Here the CDR3 DNA reads TGTGCCAGCAGTTATACTCCGGGACAGGGACTCCCCCCGTTGTCCGGGGAGCTGTTTTTT.

This chain uses TRBV10-3 with TRBJ2-5, with 10 positions matching TRBD2. Germline CDR1 ENHRY, CDR2 SYGVKD. The CDR3 spans 16 residues. V trimming: 6 bases; J trimming: 0 bases; junction bases outside the gene matches: 7. The DNA of the CDR3 is TGTGCCATCAGACCCACTAGCGGGGAGTACCAAGAGACCCAGTACTTC. It specifies CAIRPTSGEYQETQYF.

At least ten counts were recorded for this clonotype. V is TRBV11-2 and J is TRBJ2-5; D is ambiguous. Deletions cut 2 bases from V and 9 bases from J, with 10 bases between. This CDR3 is 12 amino acids long. Germline CDR1 is SGHAT and CDR2 is FQNNGV. In DNA, the CDR3 is TGTGCCAGCAGCTTATTGAGGTTGGCCCAGTACTTC. Amino acid sequence: CASSLLRLAQYF.

At least ten counts were recorded for this clonotype. The chain is built from TRBV10-2 and TRBJ2-1; 10 positions agree with TRBD2. The CDR3 runs 18 residues. The V gene's germline CDR1 is WSHSY and CDR2 SAAADI. The junction had 8 bases not matched to a gene; V was cut back by 3 bases and J by 0 bases. The CDR3 nucleotides read TGCGCCAGCAGTGAAGGGAGCGGGGGGGTAAGCTCCTACAATGAGCAGTTCTTC. Its translation is CASSEGSGGVSSYNEQFF.

At least ten counts were recorded for this clonotype. The J gene is TRBJ2-7, the V gene TRBV10-3, with TRBD2 matching 11 bases. The length of the CDR3 is 13 residues. Trimming cost V 7 bases and J 6 bases; bases outside gene matches: 5. Germline CDR1 is ENHRY and CDR2 is SYGVKD. CDR3 in DNA: TGTGCCATCACTGGGACTAGCGGAGGCGAGCAGTACTTC. Amino acid sequence: CAITGTSGGEQYF.

In its sample, this clonotype was seen a few times. The chain joins TRBV10-1 to TRBJ1-6, with unresolved D. Deletions cut 0 bases from V and 10 bases from J, with 10 bases between. Looked up from germline, CDR1 is WNHNN and CDR2 is SYGVQD (reference sequence). CDR3 size: 14 residues. CDR3 sequence (DNA): TGCGCCAGCAGTGAGTCGACTGCGGGCTCACCCCTCCACTTT. Translation gives CASSESTAGSPLHF.

This clonotype has more than one count but fewer than ten. The gene calls are TRBV20-1 and TRBJ2-5; maybe TRBD1 (6 bases). V was cut by 0 bases and J by 2 bases, with 10 bases left in between. This CDR3 is built from 14 residues. Germline CDR1 is DFQATT and CDR2 is SNEGSKA (reference sequence). The CDR3 sequence is CSARDTGWQETQYF. The CDR3 DNA reads as TGCAGTGCTAGAGATACAGGGTGGCAAGAGACCCAGTACTTC.

The sample holds many counts of this clonotype. V usage is TRBV28 and J usage is TRBJ2-1, with D tentatively TRBD1 or TRBD2 (5 bases each). The length of the CDR3 is 15 residues. Germline V CDR1 and CDR2: MDHEN, SYDVKM. V was clipped by 2 bases and J by 9 bases, with 17 bases between them. CDR3 amino acids: CASSLGGPPVGEQFF. In DNA form, the CDR3 reads TGTGCCAGCAGTTTAGGGGGACCCCCGGTTGGTGAGCAGTTCTTC. Using reference TRBV28 and TRBJ2-1 for the parts outside the CDR3, the full variable domain is DVKVTQSSRYLVKRTGEKVFLECVQDMDHENMFWYRQDPGLGLRLIYFSYDVKMKEKGDIPEGYSVSREKKERFSLILESASTNQTSMYLCASSLGGPPVGEQFFGPGTRLTVL.